This T cell receptor (beta chain) appears in the sequencing data of a study of Ad26.COV2.S vaccination and SARS-CoV-2 variants. Concerning this clone itself: The antigen is undetermined.

V dropped 7 bases and J dropped 0 bases, with 9 bases sitting between them. This CDR3 comprises 13 residues. CDR1 and CDR2 from the germline V gene are SQVTM and ANQGSEA. Points from the study as a whole: Vaccinees and placebo recipients showed similar non-spike TCR breadth. Recipients given vaccine exceeded placebo recipients in spike-specific TCR breadth.

Assay used: immunoSEQ multiplex PCR; TCRdb lists only in-frame clones, some missing. Of some 450,000 clones in the sample, roughly 91% were seen once. The treatment was: 15 to 20 received Ad26.COV2.S at low or high dose, single or two shots; 5 received placebo; per-sample allocation not given. On day 63 after the first injection, vaccine and placebo recipients gave samples. The sequenced sample was peripheral blood, obtained in a trial of Ad26.COV2.S vaccine versus placebo. The receptor comes from a person aged 18-65 years who received the Ad26.COV2.S COVID-19 vaccine or a placebo. V gene TRBV29-1 combines with J gene TRBJ1-4; possible D gene TRBD1, 5 bases. The CDR3 bases are TGCAGCGCAGAGACAGCAACTAATGAAAAACTGTTTTTT. Its protein is CSAETATNEKLFF.